What follows describes a single T cell receptor (beta chain). Its antigen remains unidentified. V lost 3 bases and J 5 bases, leaving 7 bases between the germline ends. Germline lookup yields CDR1 DFQATT and CDR2 SNEGSKA (reference sequence). The CDR3 sequence is 11 residues long. The sample originates from a study of T cell responses to AZD1222 COVID-19 vaccine. The study pooled second doses at about 4 or about 12 weeks. Study-wide results and limits: Repertoire sampling was restricted to post-peak T cell response timepoints.

The repertoire was sequenced with immunoSEQ multiplex PCR; TCRdb's copy has only in-frame clones and lacks some. The sample comprises about 56,000 clones, 75% to 90% of which are singletons, and about 7% rests with the top ten. This chain joins TRBV20-1 and TRBJ1-2; D not resolved. This TCR was recovered from an adult who received the AZD1222 COVID-19 vaccine. The sequences come from peripheral blood, collected 28 days after the second AZD1222 dose. Here the CDR3 DNA reads TGCAGTGCTAGTCGGACGTATGGCTACACCTTC. It specifies CSASRTYGYTF.